This T cell receptor (beta chain) was observed in a study of T cell repertoires in cytomegalovirus infection. For the study at large: Public TCR beta signatures marked donors with CMV infection and the matching HLA.

Worth noting for this clonotype: The antigen remains undetermined.

Via MiXCR, TCRdb re-called the reads, giving one row per CDR3 protein. The sample has around 710,000 distinct CDR3 sequences; 29% are singletons. Whole-study results and caveats: HLA-C-restricted TCR beta clonotypes specific for CMV led the ex vivo response.

Germline assignment: CDR1 MNHNY and CDR2 SVGAGI (reference sequence). The V segment lost 7 bases and the J segment 1 base; nucleotides outside the gene matches: 5. CDR3 length: 14 amino acids. The sequence derives from a human donor in good health (CMV status not recorded). Some clones in this sample may be carry-over from other donors' samples. The sequencing used cultured CD8+ T cells from PBMCs, collected from culture after CMV antigen stimulation. The rearrangement joins TRBV6-6 to TRBJ1-1, with TRBD1 matching over 8 bases. The CDR3 DNA follows: TGTGCCAGCAACACAGGGGGATGGAACACTGAAGCTTTCTTT. This sequence encodes CASNTGGWNTEAFF.